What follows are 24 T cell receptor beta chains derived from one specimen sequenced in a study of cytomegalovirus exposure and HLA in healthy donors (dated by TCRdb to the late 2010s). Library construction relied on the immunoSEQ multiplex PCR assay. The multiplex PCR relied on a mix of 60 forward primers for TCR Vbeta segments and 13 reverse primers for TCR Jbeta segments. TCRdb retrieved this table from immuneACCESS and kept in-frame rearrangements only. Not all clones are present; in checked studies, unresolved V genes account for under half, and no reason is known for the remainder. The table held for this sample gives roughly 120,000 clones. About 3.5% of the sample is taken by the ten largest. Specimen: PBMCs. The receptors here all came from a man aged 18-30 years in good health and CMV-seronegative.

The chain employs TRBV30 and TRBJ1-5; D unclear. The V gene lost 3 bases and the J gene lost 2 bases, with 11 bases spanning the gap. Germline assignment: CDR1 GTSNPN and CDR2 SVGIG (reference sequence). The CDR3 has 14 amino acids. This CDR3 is CAWRGPGGNQPQHF. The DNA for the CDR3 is TGTGCCTGGAGGGGCCCCGGGGGCAATCAGCCCCAGCATTTT. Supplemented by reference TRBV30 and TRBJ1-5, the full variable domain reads SQTIHQWPATLVQPVGSPLSLECTVEGTSNPNLYWYRQAAGRGLQLLFYSVGIGQISSEVPQNLSASRPQDRQFILSSKKLLLSDSGFYLCAWRGPGGNQPQHFGDGTRLSIL.

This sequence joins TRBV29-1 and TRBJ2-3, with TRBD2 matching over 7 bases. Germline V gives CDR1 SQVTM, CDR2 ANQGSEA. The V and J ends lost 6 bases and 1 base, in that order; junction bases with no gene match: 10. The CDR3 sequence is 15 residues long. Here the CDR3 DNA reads TGCAGCGTGCCACGAGCGGGGCAGCGCACAGATACGCAGTATTTT. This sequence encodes CSVPRAGQRTDTQYF.

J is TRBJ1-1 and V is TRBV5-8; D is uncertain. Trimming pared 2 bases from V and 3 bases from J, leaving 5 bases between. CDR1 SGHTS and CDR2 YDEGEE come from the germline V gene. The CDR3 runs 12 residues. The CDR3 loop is CASSFLYTEAFF. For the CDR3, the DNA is TGTGCCAGCAGCTTTCTGTACACTGAAGCTTTCTTT.

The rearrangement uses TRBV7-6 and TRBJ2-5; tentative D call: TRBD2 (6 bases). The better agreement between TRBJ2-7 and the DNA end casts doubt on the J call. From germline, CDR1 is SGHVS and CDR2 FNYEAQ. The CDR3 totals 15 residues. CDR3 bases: TGTGCCAGCAGCTTATATAGCGGTAGCTCCTACGAGCAGTACTTC. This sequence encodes CASSLYSGSSYEQYF.

The chain's CDR3 is CATSREADTSYEQYF. The CDR3 nucleotides read TGTGCCACCAGCAGAGAGGCAGATACCTCCTACGAGCAGTACTTC. J is TRBJ2-7 and V is TRBV15; D remains ambiguous. Trimming took off 0 bases at V and 0 bases at J, with 9 bases between the two ends. Germline V gives CDR1 LNHNV, CDR2 YYDKDF (reference sequence). The CDR3 covers 15 residues. Full variable domain (rest looked up from reference TRBV15 and TRBJ2-7): DAMVIQNPRYQVTQFGKPVTLSCSQTLNHNVMYWYQQKSSQAPKLLFHYYDKDFNNEADTPDNFQSRRPNTSFCFLDIRSPGLGDTAMYLCATSREADTSYEQYFGPGTRLTVT.

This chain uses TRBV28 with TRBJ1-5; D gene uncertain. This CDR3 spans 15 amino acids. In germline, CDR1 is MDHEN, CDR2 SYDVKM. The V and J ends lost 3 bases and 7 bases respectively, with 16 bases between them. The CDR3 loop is CASSLLGEVRQPQHF. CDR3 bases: TGTGCCAGCAGTTTGCTTGGGGAGGTGCGGCAGCCCCAGCATTTT.

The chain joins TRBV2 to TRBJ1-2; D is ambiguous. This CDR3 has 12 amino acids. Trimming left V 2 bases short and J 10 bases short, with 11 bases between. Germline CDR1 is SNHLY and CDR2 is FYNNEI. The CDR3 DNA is TGTGCCAGCAGTGAAATCCGCGGTGTCTACACCTTC. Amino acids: CASSEIRGVYTF. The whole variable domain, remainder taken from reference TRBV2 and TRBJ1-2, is EPEVTQTPSHQVTQMGQEVILRCVPISNHLYFYWYRQILGQKVEFLVSFYNNEISEKSEIFDDQFSVERPDGSNFTLKIRSTKLEDSAMYFCASSEIRGVYTFGSGTRLTVV.

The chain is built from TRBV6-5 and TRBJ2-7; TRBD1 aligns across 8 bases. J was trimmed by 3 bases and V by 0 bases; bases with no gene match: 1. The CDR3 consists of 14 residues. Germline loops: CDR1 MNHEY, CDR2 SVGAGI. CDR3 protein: CASSYSTGGYEQYF. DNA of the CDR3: TGTGCCAGCAGTTACTCCACAGGGGGCTACGAGCAGTACTTC.

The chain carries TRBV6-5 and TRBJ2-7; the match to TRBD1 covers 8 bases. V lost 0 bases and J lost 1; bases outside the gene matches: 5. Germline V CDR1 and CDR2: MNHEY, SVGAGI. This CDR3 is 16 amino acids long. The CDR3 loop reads CASSYSTGGPSYEQYF. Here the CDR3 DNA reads TGTGCCAGCAGTTACTCCACAGGGGGTCCTTCCTACGAGCAGTACTTC.

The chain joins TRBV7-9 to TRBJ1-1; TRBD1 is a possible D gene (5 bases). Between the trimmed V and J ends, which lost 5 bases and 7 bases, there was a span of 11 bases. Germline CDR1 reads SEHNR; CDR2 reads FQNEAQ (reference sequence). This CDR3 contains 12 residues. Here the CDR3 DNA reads TGTGCCAGCAGCCTTGGGGGGGGTGAAGCTTTCTTT. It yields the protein CASSLGGGEAFF.

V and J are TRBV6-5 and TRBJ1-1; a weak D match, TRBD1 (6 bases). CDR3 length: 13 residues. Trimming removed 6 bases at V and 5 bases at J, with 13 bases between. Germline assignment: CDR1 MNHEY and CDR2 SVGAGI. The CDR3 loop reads CASRRSQGTEAFF. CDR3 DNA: TGTGCCAGCAGAAGGTCCCAGGGGACTGAAGCTTTCTTT.

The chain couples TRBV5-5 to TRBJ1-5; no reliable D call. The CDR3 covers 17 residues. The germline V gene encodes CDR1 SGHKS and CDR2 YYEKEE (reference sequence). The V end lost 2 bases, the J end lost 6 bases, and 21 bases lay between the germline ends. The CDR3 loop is CASSLRRNSPLGQPQHF. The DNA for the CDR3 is TGTGCCAGCAGCTTACGTCGGAACAGTCCTTTGGGTCAGCCCCAGCATTTT.

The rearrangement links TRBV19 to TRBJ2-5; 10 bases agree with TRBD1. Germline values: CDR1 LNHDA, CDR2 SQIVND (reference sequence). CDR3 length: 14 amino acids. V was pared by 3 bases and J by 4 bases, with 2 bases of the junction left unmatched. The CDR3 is CASSIDRGRETQYF. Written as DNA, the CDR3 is TGTGCCAGTAGTATTGACAGGGGGCGAGAGACCCAGTACTTC.

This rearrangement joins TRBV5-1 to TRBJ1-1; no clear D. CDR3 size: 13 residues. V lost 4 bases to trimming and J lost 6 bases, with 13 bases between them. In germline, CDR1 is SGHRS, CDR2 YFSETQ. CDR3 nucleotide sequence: TGCGCCAGCAGCACTCACTTGGGCGCTGAAGCTTTCTTT. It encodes CASSTHLGAEAFF.

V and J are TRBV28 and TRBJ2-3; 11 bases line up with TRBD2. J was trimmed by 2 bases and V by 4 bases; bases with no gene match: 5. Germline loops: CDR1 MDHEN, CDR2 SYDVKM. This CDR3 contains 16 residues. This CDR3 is CASSSSSGRSTDTQYF. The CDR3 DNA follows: TGTGCCAGCAGTTCGTCTAGCGGGAGGTCCACAGATACGCAGTATTTT.

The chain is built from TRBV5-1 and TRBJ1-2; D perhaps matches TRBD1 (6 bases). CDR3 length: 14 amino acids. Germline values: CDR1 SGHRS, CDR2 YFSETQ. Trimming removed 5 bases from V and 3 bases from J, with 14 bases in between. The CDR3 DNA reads TGCGCCAGCAGGGGGGGGACACGCTACTATGGCTACACCTTC. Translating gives CASRGGTRYYGYTF.

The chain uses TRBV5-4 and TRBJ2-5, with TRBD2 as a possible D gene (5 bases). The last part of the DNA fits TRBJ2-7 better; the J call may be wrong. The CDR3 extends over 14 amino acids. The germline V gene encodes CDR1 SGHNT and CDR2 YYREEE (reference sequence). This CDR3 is CASSVRGNSYEQYF. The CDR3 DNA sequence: TGTGCCAGCAGCGTAAGAGGGAACTCCTACGAGCAGTACTTC.

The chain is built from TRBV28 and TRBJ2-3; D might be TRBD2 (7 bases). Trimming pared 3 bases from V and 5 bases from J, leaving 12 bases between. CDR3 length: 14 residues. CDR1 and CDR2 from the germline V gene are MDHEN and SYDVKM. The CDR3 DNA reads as TGTGCCAGCAGTTTTGAGGGAGGGGGAGATACGCAGTATTTT. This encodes CASSFEGGGDTQYF.

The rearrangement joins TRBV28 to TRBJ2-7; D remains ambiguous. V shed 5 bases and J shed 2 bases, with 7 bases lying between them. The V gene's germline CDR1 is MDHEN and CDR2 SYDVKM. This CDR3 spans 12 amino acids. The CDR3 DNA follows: TGTGCCAGCAGTCCCCTACCCTACGAGCAGTACTTC. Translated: CASSPLPYEQYF.

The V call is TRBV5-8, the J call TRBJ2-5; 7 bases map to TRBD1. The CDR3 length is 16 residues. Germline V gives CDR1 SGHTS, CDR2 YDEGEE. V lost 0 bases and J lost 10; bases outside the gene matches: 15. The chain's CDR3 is CASSLDIGTAFSNQYF. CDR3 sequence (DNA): TGTGCCAGCAGCTTGGACATCGGGACAGCATTTTCGAACCAGTACTTC. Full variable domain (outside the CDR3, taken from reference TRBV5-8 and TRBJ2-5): EAGVTQSPTHLIKTRGQQATLRCSPISGHTSVYWYQQALGLGLQFLLWYDEGEERNRGNFPPRFSGRQFPNYSSELNVNALELEDSALYLCASSLDIGTAFSNQYFGPGTRLLVL.

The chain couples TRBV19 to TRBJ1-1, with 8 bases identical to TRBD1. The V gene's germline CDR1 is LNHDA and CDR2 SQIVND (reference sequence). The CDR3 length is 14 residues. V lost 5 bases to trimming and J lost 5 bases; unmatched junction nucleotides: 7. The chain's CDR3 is CASSSTGGGTEAFF. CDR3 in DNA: TGTGCCAGTAGTTCTACAGGGGGGGGGACTGAAGCTTTCTTT.

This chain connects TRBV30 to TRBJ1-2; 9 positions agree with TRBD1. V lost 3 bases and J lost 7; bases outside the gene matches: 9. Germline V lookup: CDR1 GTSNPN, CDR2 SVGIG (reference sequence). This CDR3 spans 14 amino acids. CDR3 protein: CAWRGQGWVVGYTF. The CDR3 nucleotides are TGTGCCTGGAGGGGACAGGGATGGGTAGTTGGCTACACCTTC.

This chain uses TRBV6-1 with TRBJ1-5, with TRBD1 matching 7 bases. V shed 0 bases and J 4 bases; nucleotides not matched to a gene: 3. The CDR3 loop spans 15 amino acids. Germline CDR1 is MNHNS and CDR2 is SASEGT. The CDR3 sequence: CASSEANRGNQPQHF. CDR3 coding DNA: TGTGCCAGCAGTGAAGCTAACAGGGGAAATCAGCCCCAGCATTTT.

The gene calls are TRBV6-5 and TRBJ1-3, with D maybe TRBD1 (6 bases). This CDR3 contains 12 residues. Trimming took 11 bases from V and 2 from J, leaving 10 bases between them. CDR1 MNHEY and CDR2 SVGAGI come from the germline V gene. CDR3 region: CAVWGPGNTIYF. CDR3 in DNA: TGTGCCGTATGGGGGCCTGGAAACACCATATATTTT.